Each of the 26 T cell receptor beta chains below was sequenced from the same sample in a study of T cells in Graves' hyperthyroidism and ophthalmopathy. RNA transcripts provided the source from which TCR beta CDR3 regions were amplified. Primed by the HTBI set, a first-round RT-PCR was run on the TCR CDR3. MiXCR, applied by TCRdb to the multiplex PCR reads, yields one record per CDR3 protein. The data hold about 520,000 distinct CDR3 sequences, with about 20% observed a single time. The material sequenced was blood. Every receptor here comes from a young man with Graves' hyperthyroidism.

V gene TRBV28 combines with J gene TRBJ1-5, with TRBD1 as a possible D gene (5 bases). This CDR3 comprises 16 residues. Germline-derived CDR1 and CDR2 are MDHEN and SYDVKM. V was trimmed by 4 bases and J by 0 bases, leaving 13 bases between them. The CDR3 nucleotides read TGTGCCAGCAGTTCAGAGACAGCCTATAGCAATCAGCCCCAGCATTTT. Its translation is CASSSETAYSNQPQHF.

This chain links TRBV4-2 with TRBJ1-1; TRBD1 might be the D (5 bases). CDR3 length: 15 residues. Germline V CDR1 and CDR2: LGHNA, YNFKEQ. V was pared by 4 bases and J by 7 bases, with 19 bases between. CDR3 nucleotides: TGTGCCAGCAGCCCCTCGGGGGGAAATCGCCGTGAAGCTTTCTTT. This gives the protein CASSPSGGNRREAFF.

This clonotype has only a few counts. This rearrangement joins TRBV28 to TRBJ1-5; no definite D call. CDR3 length equals 11 residues. CDR1 is MDHEN and CDR2 is SYDVKM in the germline V gene. V lost 6 bases and J lost 9, with 9 bases in between. The CDR3 bases are TGTGCCAGCAGGTCCGAGAGGCCCCAGCATTTT. It encodes CASRSERPQHF.

A note on this clonotype: Just one base apart from a much larger clone, this may be a read error. The gene calls are TRBV5-1 and TRBJ1-1; D call uncertain. The CDR3 has 11 amino acids. Germline CDR1 is SGHRS and CDR2 is YFSETQ. Here the CDR3 reads CARAGNTGAFF. CDR3 nucleotide sequence: TGCGCCAGAGCAGGAAACACTGGAGCTTTCTTT.

The genes are TRBV7-9 and TRBJ2-7; D ambiguous. V was cut by 3 bases and J by 4 bases, with 10 bases left in between. The CDR3 spans 13 residues. CDR1 SEHNR and CDR2 FQNEAQ come from the germline V gene (reference sequence). The CDR3 sequence: CASSFNSPYEQYV. The CDR3 region has the DNA TGTGCCAGCAGCTTTAACTCCCCGTACGAGCAGTACGTC.

There are many counts of this clonotype. The chain couples TRBV28 to TRBJ2-5; 7 nucleotides agree with TRBD2. The CDR3 is 14 residues long. The ends lost 3 bases at V and 4 bases at J; junction bases unmatched: 5. The germline V gene encodes CDR1 MDHEN and CDR2 SYDVKM. The chain's CDR3 is CASSFAGRGETQYF. In DNA form, the CDR3 reads TGTGCCAGCAGTTTCGCAGGGAGGGGAGAGACCCAGTACTTC.

Concerning this clonotype itself: A much larger clone differs from this one at a single base, so this may be a read error. The V gene is TRBV20-1, the J gene TRBJ1-1; no firm D call. The CDR3 totals 9 residues. Germline V gene lookup returns CDR1 DFQATT and CDR2 SNEGSKA (reference sequence). CDR3 sequence reads: CNASREAFF. The DNA of the CDR3 is TGCAATGCTAGCCGGGAAGCTTTCTTT.

This clonotype has just a few counts. The rearrangement uses TRBV6-2 or TRBV6-3 and TRBJ1-5; TRBD1 aligns across 10 bases. The germline gives CDR1 MNHEY, CDR2 SVGEGT. The CDR3 totals 19 residues. J lost 0 bases, V lost 2 bases, and 10 bases had no gene match. CDR3 DNA: TGTGCCAGCAGTTACAGTAGGGGACAGGGGATAAGTAGCAATCAGCCCCAGCATTTT. Translated, it gives CASSYSRGQGISSNQPQHF.

This clonotype was counted between two and nine times. The CDR3 here is CASSTGQGAYQEQYF. CDR3 bases: TGTGCCAGTAGTACCGGACAGGGAGCCTATCAGGAGCAGTACTTC. V gene TRBV19 combines with J gene TRBJ2-7, with TRBD1 identical over 8 bases. Losses at the gene ends were 4 bases for V and 7 bases for J; bases not matched to a gene: 12. The CDR3 loop spans 15 amino acids. Germline CDR1 reads LNHDA; CDR2 reads SQIVND (reference sequence).

The chain is built from TRBV30 and TRBJ1-1, with a possible D match to TRBD1 (6 bases). The CDR3 loop spans 13 amino acids. The V end lost 3 bases, the J end lost 7 bases, and 15 bases lay between the germline ends. The germline V gene encodes CDR1 GTSNPN and CDR2 SVGIG (reference sequence). The CDR3 spells CAWRVVRGGEAFF. In nucleotides, the CDR3 is TGTGCCTGGAGAGTGGTCAGGGGCGGTGAAGCTTTCTTT. Filled out from reference TRBV30 and TRBJ1-1, the complete variable domain reads SQTIHQWPATLVQPVGSPLSLECTVEGTSNPNLYWYRQAAGRGLQLLFYSVGIGQISSEVPQNLSASRPQDRQFILSSKKLLLSDSGFYLCAWRVVRGGEAFFGQGTRLTVV.

The chain couples TRBV4-1 to TRBJ2-5; D remains ambiguous. The CDR3 is 15 amino acids. CDR1 is MGHRA and CDR2 is YSYEKL in the germline V gene. V was clipped by 2 bases and J by 1 base, with 11 bases between them. CDR3 amino acids: CASSQYITAQETQYF. CDR3 in DNA: TGCGCCAGCAGCCAATACATAACAGCCCAAGAGACCCAGTACTTC.

The chain employs TRBV30 and TRBJ1-6; possible D gene TRBD1, 5 bases. Per the germline V gene, CDR1 is GTSNPN and CDR2 is SVGIG (reference sequence). The V end was cut by 5 bases, the J end by 8 bases, with 13 bases between. This CDR3 comprises 13 residues. DNA for the CDR3: TGTGCCTGGGACGGGGGTTTGGATTCACCCCTCCACTTT. It codes for CAWDGGLDSPLHF.

At least ten counts were recorded for this clonotype. This chain uses TRBV7-6 with TRBJ2-5, with D unclear. The length of the CDR3 is 14 residues. CDR1 and CDR2 from the germline V gene are SGHVS and FNYEAQ. Trimming stripped 5 bases from V and 1 base from J, with 11 bases between. CDR3 coding DNA: TGTGCCAGCAGCCCTGGCACTCTCCAAGAGACCCAGTACTTC. It yields the protein CASSPGTLQETQYF.

This sequence joins TRBV27 and TRBJ2-1, with 11 positions matching TRBD1. The germline CDR1 and CDR2 sequences are MNHEY and SMNVEV (reference sequence). The CDR3 has 15 residues. Trimming cost V 4 bases and J 14 bases; bases outside gene matches: 13. Here the CDR3 reads CASSYSGTGGREKFF. CDR3 DNA: TGTGCCAGCAGTTACTCGGGGACAGGGGGTAGGGAGAAGTTCTTC.

The V gene is TRBV6-1, the J gene TRBJ2-6; D not certain. Trimming stripped 3 bases from V and 0 bases from J, with 6 bases between. The germline gives CDR1 MNHNS, CDR2 SASEGT. CDR3 length: 15 amino acids. The DNA for the CDR3 is TGTGCCAGCAGTGAGTTTAGCTCTGGGGCCAACGTCCTGACTTTC. It yields the protein CASSEFSSGANVLTF.

The rearrangement links TRBV6-2 or TRBV6-3 to TRBJ2-7; D call uncertain. The CDR3 has 13 amino acids. Trimming took off 2 bases at V and 3 bases at J, with 8 bases between the two ends. Germline V gives CDR1 MNHEY, CDR2 SVGEGT. DNA of the CDR3: TGTGCCAGCAGTTACGTGGTCTTCTACGAGCAGTACTTC. It yields the protein CASSYVVFYEQYF.

This clonotype was counted many times. The chain's CDR3 is CASSLEVGAGWYEQYF. In DNA, the CDR3 is TGTGCCAGCAGCTTAGAAGTTGGGGCAGGATGGTACGAGCAGTACTTC. The gene calls are TRBV7-8 and TRBJ2-7; D possibly corresponds to TRBD1 (5 bases). The V gene lost 1 base and the J gene lost 4 bases, with 17 bases spanning the gap. CDR1 and CDR2 (germline): SGHVS, FQNEAQ. The CDR3 runs 16 residues. Based on the CDR3 plus reference TRBV7-8 and TRBJ2-7, the full variable domain is GAGVSQSPRYKVAKRGQDVALRCDPISGHVSLFWYQQALGQGPEFLTYFQNEAQLDKSGLPSDRFFAERPEGSVSTLKIQRTQQEDSAVYLCASSLEVGAGWYEQYFGPGTRLTVT.

This clonotype was observed at least ten times. The chain couples TRBV24-1 to TRBJ2-7, with D perhaps TRBD1 or TRBD2 (6 bases each). CDR1 and CDR2 from the germline V gene are KGHDR and SFDVKD. V was trimmed by 11 bases and J by 2 bases, leaving 21 bases between them. The CDR3 extends over 15 amino acids. Here the CDR3 DNA reads TGTGCCAAACACGAAGGGGGACTCTCCCCCTACGAGCAGTACTTC. The encoded protein is CAKHEGGLSPYEQYF.

Only a few counts were recorded for this clonotype. The J gene is TRBJ1-1, the V gene TRBV5-8; tentative D call: TRBD1 (6 bases). Germline V gene data show CDR1 as SGHTS and CDR2 as YDEGEE. The CDR3 is 15 residues long. With 3 bases removed from V and 6 bases from J, the gap between germline ends came to 18 bases. CDR3 sequence reads: CASSSGGTVDPEAFF. The CDR3 DNA reads TGTGCCAGCAGCTCGGGGGGCACGGTGGATCCTGAAGCTTTCTTT.

CDR3 bases: TGTGCCAGCAGCTACGAGGCCGGATTGAAGGCTTTCTTT. Its protein product is CASSYEAGLKAFF. V and J are TRBV6-5 and TRBJ1-1; D unresolved. Germline lookup yields CDR1 MNHEY and CDR2 SVGAGI. There are 13 residues in the CDR3. Trimming pared 6 bases from V and 11 bases from J, leaving 19 bases between.

In its sample, this clonotype was seen many times. The V gene is TRBV5-5, the J gene TRBJ1-5, with D uncertain. Germline CDR1 and CDR2: SGHKS and YYEKEE (reference sequence). Trimming took 1 base from V and 2 from J, leaving 10 bases between them. The CDR3 runs 15 residues. CDR3 residues: CASSLSWGGNQPQHF. In DNA form, the CDR3 reads TGTGCCAGCAGCTTGAGTTGGGGTGGCAATCAGCCCCAGCATTTT. Filled out from reference TRBV5-5 and TRBJ1-5, the complete variable domain reads DAGVTQSPTHLIKTRGQQVTLRCSPISGHKSVSWYQQVLGQGPQFIFQYYEKEERGRGNFPDRFSARQFPNYSSELNVNALLLGDSALYLCASSLSWGGNQPQHFGDGTRLSIL.

This clonotype has only a few counts. The rearrangement uses TRBV3-1 and TRBJ2-7; D is unresolved. Trimming removed 0 bases at V and 4 bases at J, with 13 bases between. The CDR3 runs 15 residues. Looked up from germline, CDR1 is LGHDT and CDR2 is YNNKEL (reference sequence). The CDR3 nucleotides are TGTGCCAGCAGCCAAGATCTGTCGAGGACGTACGAGCAGTACTTC. Its translation: CASSQDLSRTYEQYF.

This clonotype showed up just a few times. J is TRBJ2-2 and V is TRBV27; perhaps TRBD2 as D (5 bases). Germline CDR1 is MNHEY and CDR2 is SMNVEV (reference sequence). Trimming took off 8 bases at V and 1 base at J, with 8 bases between the two ends. This CDR3 is built from 13 residues. In nucleotides, the CDR3 is TGTGCCAGCGAGGACTGGAACACCGGGGAGCTGTTTTTT. This encodes CASEDWNTGELFF.

Many counts were recorded for this clonotype. This chain joins TRBV20-1 and TRBJ2-7; possibly TRBD1 for D (5 bases). The V end lost 6 bases, the J end lost 5 bases, and 23 bases lay between the germline ends. CDR3 length equals 15 residues. The V gene's germline CDR1 is DFQATT and CDR2 SNEGSKA (reference sequence). This chain's CDR3 is CSARAVGRAWDEQYF. The CDR3 DNA reads as TGCAGTGCCCGTGCCGTGGGCAGGGCTTGGGACGAGCAGTACTTC.

This clonotype was detected ten times or more. The chain recombines TRBV20-1 with TRBJ2-7, with D perhaps assigned TRBD1 or TRBD2 (6 bases each). Germline CDR1 is DFQATT and CDR2 is SNEGSKA (reference sequence). CDR3 length: 16 residues. The V end was cut by 0 bases, the J end by 2 bases, with 17 bases between. CDR3 residues: CSARDRVRGATYEQYF. CDR3 in DNA: TGCAGTGCTAGAGATAGGGTGAGGGGGGCAACCTACGAGCAGTACTTC.

The rearrangement uses TRBV7-9 and TRBJ1-1; 7 bases map to TRBD1. Germline V gene sequence: CDR1 SEHNR, CDR2 FQNEAQ (reference sequence). The CDR3 loop spans 14 amino acids. Unmatched junction bases numbered 4, after V lost 5 bases and J lost 1 base. The CDR3 DNA sequence: TGTGCCAGCAGCCCAGGGGGAGAGAACACTGAAGCTTTCTTT. Protein: CASSPGGENTEAFF.